This T cell receptor (beta chain) comes out of a study of OX40 agonist ivuxolimab in advanced cancers. Study results and caveats: Patients who responded partially at 0.1-3.0 mg/kg showed clonal expansion ranking among the lowest. More expanded clones were found, on average, in CD8+ than in CD4+ T cells. Within 6 weeks, CD4+ and CD8+ blood T cells expanded clonally at 0.1 to 3.0 mg/kg.

TCRdb's table, derived via immunoSEQ multiplex PCR, lists solely in-frame clones and lacks some. Of 30,000 to 35,000 clones in the sample, 80% to 85% are singletons; the top ten hold 2.6%. Germline V gene lookup returns CDR1 LNHNV and CDR2 YYDKDF (reference sequence). Trimming pared 0 bases from V and 7 bases from J, leaving 9 bases between. There are 14 residues in the CDR3. The sample holds one count of this clone. Its specificity is not known. The sample consisted of CD4+ or CD8+ T cells sorted from blood, taken in a trial of the OX40 agonist ivuxolimab. The chain has TRBV15 and TRBJ1-4; tentatively, D is TRBD1 (5 bases). The TCR originated in an adult with an advanced solid tumor such as melanoma, head and neck, liver or kidney cancer. The chain's CDR3 is CATSRDRGAEKLFF. DNA for the CDR3: TGTGCCACCAGCAGAGACCGCGGGGCTGAAAAACTGTTTTTT.